The sequence of this TCR beta chain was determined in a study of cytomegalovirus exposure and HLA in healthy donors. Study-wide findings and caveats: The investigators catalogued 164 TCR beta chains as cytomegalovirus-associated.

PCR used 60 Vbeta primers and 13 Jbeta primers. Clones were sequenced by immunoSEQ multiplex PCR, and TCRdb holds only the in-frame ones, with some missing. Of around 130,000 clones detected, about 74% appear once; the ten largest clones hold over 5%. This CDR3 is 15 amino acids long. V lost 5 bases, J lost 8 bases, and 11 bases stayed unmatched. The germline gives CDR1 LNHNV, CDR2 YYDKDF (reference sequence). For this clone: The antigen is unknown.

V is TRBV15 and J is TRBJ1-4; 7 positions match TRBD1. Sequences were obtained from PBMCs. This TCR was sampled from a man aged 35-49 years in good health and CMV-seropositive. The CDR3 loop is CATSGSTGLLEKLFF. The DNA of the CDR3 is TGTGCCACCAGCGGTTCGACAGGGCTCTTGGAAAAACTGTTTTTT.